These T cell receptor beta chains were read from a single sample in a study of identifying expanded T cells in peripheral blood. Measured with immunoSEQ multiplex PCR; TCRdb has only the in-frame clones, and not every one. The sample lists roughly 81,000 clones, over 80% occurring once. Sequencing was done on a sample of blood. The receptors were sampled from a person between 18 and 75 years old in good health. The CDR3 runs from the conserved cysteine through the conserved F or W. The D gene is left open where the match is weak. Only some rows state a clone size, as once, few, many or a class for expanded clones.

clone_size j_call cdr3_length v_call d_call cdr3_aa cdr3_nt
once TRBJ1-1 14 TRBV7-2 . CASSYDSLGTEAFF TGTGCCAGCAGCTATGACAGCCTGGGGACTGAAGCTTTCTTT
few TRBJ2-7 11 TRBV7-2 . CASSQPYEQYF TGTGCCAGCAGCCAACCTTACGAGCAGTACTTC
. TRBJ2-7 13 TRBV4-3 TRBD1 CASSQDWGQEQYF TGCGCCAGCAGCCAAGATTGGGGACAGGAGCAGTACTTC
many TRBJ1-2 17 TRBV5-4 TRBD1 CASSSPGQGKGMDGYTF TGTGCCAGCAGCTCCCCGGGACAGGGGAAAGGAATGGATGGCTACACCTTC
. TRBJ2-1 19 TRBV14 TRBD2 CASSQDRRRGMSRGNEQFF TGTGCCAGCAGCCAAGATCGGCGGCGGGGGATGTCGAGAGGCAATGAGCAGTTCTTC
. TRBJ2-1 15 TRBV27 TRBD1 CASSSDRGPYNEQFF TGTGCCAGCAGTTCGGACAGGGGGCCATACAATGAGCAGTTCTTC
. TRBJ2-7 13 TRBV11-1 TRBD1 CASSPDRRYEQYF TGTGCCAGCAGCCCGGACAGGCGCTACGAGCAGTACTTC
. TRBJ2-3 15 TRBV28 TRBD2 CASSFTSGSTDTQYF TGTGCCAGCAGTTTTACTAGCGGGAGCACAGATACGCAGTATTTT
few TRBJ2-7 15 TRBV5-6 TRBD2 CASSLVTSGTYEQYF TGTGCCAGCAGCTTGGTGACTAGCGGGACCTACGAGCAGTACTTC
. TRBJ2-5 16 TRBV4-2 TRBD2 CASSHPGTSTQETQYF TGTGCCAGCAGCCACCCAGGGACTAGCACGCAAGAGACCCAGTACTTC
. TRBJ1-1 13 TRBV6-5 . CASSYLGDTEAFF TGTGCCAGCAGTTACTTAGGGGACACTGAAGCTTTCTTT
. TRBJ2-1 15 TRBV25-1 . CASSESLGGGNEQFF TGTGCCAGCAGTGAAAGCCTTGGGGGTGGGAATGAGCAGTTCTTC
. TRBJ2-7 16 TRBV4-3 TRBD1 CASSRTSGGLSYEQYF TGCGCCAGCAGCCGGACATCAGGGGGTCTCTCCTACGAGCAGTACTTC
. TRBJ2-4 16 TRBV9 TRBD2 CASSHTSGGSINIQYF TGTGCCAGCAGCCACACAAGCGGGGGATCAATAAACATTCAGTACTTC
. TRBJ2-1 14 TRBV10-3 TRBD2 CAISAGGEYNEQFF TGTGCCATCAGTGCGGGGGGGGAGTACAATGAGCAGTTCTTC
. TRBJ2-3 16 TRBV5-1 TRBD2 CASSSTSGSQKDTQYF TGCGCCAGCAGCTCGACTAGCGGGAGTCAAAAAGATACGCAGTATTTT
. TRBJ2-1 17 TRBV4-1 TRBD2 CASSPNTLAGGKDEQFF TGCGCCAGCAGCCCGAACACCTTAGCGGGAGGGAAGGATGAGCAGTTCTTC
. TRBJ2-1 14 TRBV7-2 TRBD2 CASMGGVAGVEQFF TGTGCCAGCATGGGAGGGGTAGCGGGAGTGGAGCAGTTCTTC
once TRBJ2-1 13 TRBV28 . CASNSGSYNEQFF TGTGCCAGCAATAGCGGCTCCTACAATGAGCAGTTCTTC
once TRBJ2-3 16 TRBV28 TRBD2 CASSSWTSGKTDTQYF TGTGCCAGCAGTTCGTGGACTAGCGGGAAAACAGATACGCAGTATTTT
. TRBJ2-5 13 TRBV11-1 . CASSPNRAETQYF TGTGCCAGCAGTCCAAACAGGGCTGAGACCCAGTACTTC
. TRBJ2-3 13 TRBV5-1 . CASRRTPTDTQYF TGCGCCAGCAGGCGGACCCCCACAGATACGCAGTATTTT
. TRBJ2-1 15 TRBV18 TRBD2 CASSPSGLAANEQFF TGTGCCAGCTCACCTTCGGGACTAGCGGCCAATGAGCAGTTCTTC
. TRBJ2-7 20 TRBV14 TRBD2 CASSQRYLGTSGWSSYEQYF TGTGCCAGCAGCCAAAGGTATCTCGGGACTAGCGGTTGGAGCTCCTACGAGCAGTACTTC
. TRBJ2-2 14 TRBV6-5 TRBD1 CASRDRGRTGELFF TGTGCCAGCAGGGACAGGGGGCGCACCGGGGAGCTGTTTTTT
. TRBJ2-1 15 TRBV14 TRBD1 CASSQTGGPYNEQFF TGTGCCAGCAGCCAGACAGGGGGGCCCTACAATGAGCAGTTCTTC
. TRBJ2-1 13 TRBV7-8 . CASSLDLPPEQFF TGTGCCAGCAGCTTAGATCTCCCCCCCGAGCAGTTCTTC